One sample yielded the 17 T cell receptor beta chains listed below, sequenced in a study of tumor and adjacent non-tumor tissue in lung cancer. No cell sorting was done before RNA was extracted from the tissue. This non-tumor lung sample came from over 3 cm beyond the tumor edge. The library came from three nested PCR rounds adapted from ARM-PCR protocols. TCRdb called the multiplex PCR reads again in MiXCR, with one record for every CDR3 protein. The sample records 40,000 to 45,000 distinct CDR3 sequences, 60% to 70% being singletons. Source material: distant non-tumor lung tissue. The receptors shown here come from a woman aged 40 to 50 with non-small cell lung cancer.

The CDR3 DNA follows: TGTGCCAGTAGCCTAAATTTGGAGCAGCAGTACTTC. Its protein product is CASSLNLEQQYF. The chain is built from TRBV7-9 and TRBJ2-7, with unresolved D. V was pared by 9 bases and J by 8 bases, with 17 bases between. There are 12 residues in the CDR3. Per the germline V gene, CDR1 is SEHNR and CDR2 is FQNEAQ (reference sequence).

The chain combines TRBV5-4 with TRBJ1-2; weak D call: TRBD1 (6 bases). V lost 6 bases and J 0 bases, leaving 12 bases between the germline ends. Germline CDR1 reads SGHNT; CDR2 reads YYREEE (reference sequence). The CDR3 has 14 amino acids. The CDR3 coding sequence is TGTGCCAGCAACTCGGGGGGCACTAACTATGGCTACACCTTC. It yields the protein CASNSGGTNYGYTF.

This clonotype was recorded at least ten times. The rearrangement uses TRBV5-1 and TRBJ1-6, with D uncertain. Trimming removed 0 bases from V and 10 bases from J, with 14 bases in between. Germline assignment: CDR1 SGHRS and CDR2 YFSETQ. This CDR3 contains 15 residues. CDR3 sequence (DNA): TGCGCCAGCAGCTTGGATACGGGTTGGGAATCACCCCTCCACTTT. This translates into CASSLDTGWESPLHF.

There are many counts of this clonotype. A much larger clonotype is one base distant, so this may be a read error. The rearrangement uses TRBV4-2 and TRBJ2-7; D not certain. The CDR3 length is 15 residues. The V and J ends lost 3 bases and 3 bases respectively, with 15 bases between them. The V gene's germline CDR1 is LGHNA and CDR2 YNFKEQ. The CDR3 reads CASSQLPAEGYEQYF. DNA of the CDR3: TGTGCCAGCAGCCAGCTTCCCGCTGAAGGCTACGAGCAGTACTTC.

About this clonotype itself: At one boundary the junction diverges from the germline segment, which might be a read error. The rearrangement uses TRBV11-2 and TRBJ2-1, with a weak D call TRBD2 (6 bases). Germline CDR1 and CDR2: SGHAT and FQNNGV. The CDR3 is 19 residues long. CDR3 in amino acids: CASSLAGGNRCGVYNEQFF. The CDR3 DNA sequence: TGCGCCAGCAGCTTAGCTGGGGGGAATCGGTGCGGAGTTTACAATGAGCAGTTCTTC.

There are a few counts of this clonotype. A much larger clone lies one base from this, so it may be a read error. The chain carries TRBV6-5 and TRBJ2-7; 7 bases map to TRBD1. V shed 6 bases, J shed 2 bases, and the junction held 4 bases outside the gene matches. The CDR3 has 13 residues. CDR1 is MNHEY, CDR2 SVGAGI, per germline. The CDR3 DNA sequence: TGTGCCAGCAGGTCAGGGACAGCCTACGAGCAGTACTTC. This encodes CASRSGTAYEQYF.

Ten or more counts support this clonotype. The gene calls are TRBV10-2 and TRBJ2-1, with 9 bases aligning to TRBD2. The trim removed 4 bases at V and 5 bases at J, leaving 6 bases unmatched. In germline, CDR1 is WSHSY, CDR2 SAAADI. The CDR3 contains 15 residues. The CDR3 region has the DNA TGCGCCAGCAGTGGACTAGCGGAGCTTAACAATGAGCAGTTCTTC. Translated: CASSGLAELNNEQFF.

This clonotype was observed a few times. One junction end disagrees with the germline gene, perhaps due to a read error. This rearrangement joins TRBV5-1 to TRBJ2-7, with 12 bases fitting TRBD1. Germline lookup yields CDR1 SGHRS and CDR2 YFSETQ. This CDR3 is 15 amino acids long. This CDR3 is CTSSFSGQGAYEQYF. In DNA form, the CDR3 reads TGCACCAGCAGCTTTTCGGGACAGGGGGCTTACGAGCAGTACTTC.

This clonotype was detected many times. The gene calls are TRBV7-9 and TRBJ1-1; D gene uncertain. The CDR3 totals 13 residues. The V and J ends lost 1 base and 7 bases respectively, with 10 bases between them. The germline V gene encodes CDR1 SEHNR and CDR2 FQNEAQ (reference sequence). CDR3 amino acids: CASSLDLYGEAFF. The CDR3 DNA is TGTGCCAGCAGCTTAGATCTCTATGGTGAAGCTTTCTTT.

By proportion, this clonotype is large (0.1 to 1%). This chain joins TRBV6-6 and TRBJ2-5, with 15 bases identical to TRBD2. Looked up from germline, CDR1 is MNHNY and CDR2 is SVGAGI (reference sequence). Trimming cost V 2 bases and J 5 bases; bases outside gene matches: 6. The CDR3 runs 17 residues. The CDR3 loop reads CASSYGGLAGGRETQYF. CDR3 in DNA: TGTGCCAGCAGTTACGGGGGACTAGCGGGGGGAAGGGAGACCCAGTACTTC.

A word on this clonotype: The final CDR3 position lacks the conserved phenylalanine or tryptophan, pointing to a likely read error. The chain carries TRBV6-2 or TRBV6-3 and TRBJ1-1; a possible D gene is TRBD1 (5 bases). The V gene's germline CDR1 is MNHEY and CDR2 SVGEGT. The length of the CDR3 is 13 residues. CDR3 loop: CASSSPRQCEAFL. CDR3 coding DNA: TGTGCTAGCAGTTCTCCTCGACAGTGTGAAGCTTTCCTT.

This clonotype was seen a handful of times. The chain links TRBV2 to TRBJ2-7; D not certain. The length of the CDR3 is 14 residues. V shed 3 bases and J shed 2 bases, with 11 bases lying between them. Germline values: CDR1 SNHLY, CDR2 FYNNEI. CDR3 protein: CASSDWGFAYEQYF. CDR3 nucleotides: TGTGCCAGCAGTGATTGGGGATTCGCCTACGAGCAGTACTTC.

The CDR3 DNA sequence: TGTGTCAGTAGCCGACTAGAGAGGGTGCCCGGGGAGCTGTTTTTT. Amino acids: CVSSRLERVPGELFF. The chain joins TRBV6-5 to TRBJ2-2; D is possibly TRBD2 (6 bases). CDR3 length: 15 amino acids. The germline V gene has CDR1 MNHEY and CDR2 SVGAGI.

Details on this clonotype: Mismatch with germline at one junction end may stem from a read error. The V call is TRBV4-2, the J call TRBJ2-7, with TRBD2 matching 9 bases. The CDR3 contains 14 residues. CDR1 LGHNA and CDR2 YNFKEQ come from the germline V gene. CDR3 loop: CASSLEGTSYEKYF. The DNA for the CDR3 is TGTGCCAGCAGCCTAGAAGGGACTAGCTACGAGAAGTACTTC.

Comments on this clonotype: Since a much larger clone is just one base distant, this may be a read error. The gene calls are TRBV7-8 and TRBJ1-1, with 7 bases identical to TRBD1. The CDR3 is 15 amino acids. In germline, CDR1 is SGHVS, CDR2 FQNEAQ. The CDR3 is CASGLDREFRTEAFF. In DNA form, the CDR3 reads TGTGCCAGCGGCTTAGACAGGGAGTTTCGGACTGAAGCTTTCTTT. Full variable domain (outside the CDR3, taken from reference TRBV7-8 and TRBJ1-1): GAGVSQSPRYKVAKRGQDVALRCDPISGHVSLFWYQQALGQGPEFLTYFQNEAQLDKSGLPSDRFFAERPEGSVSTLKIQRTQQEDSAVYLCASGLDREFRTEAFFGQGTRLTVV.

This clonotype has just a few counts. The V gene is TRBV4-1, the J gene TRBJ2-3, with 9 bases matching TRBD2. Per germline, CDR1 MGHRA and CDR2 YSYEKL. Unmatched junction bases numbered 14, after V lost 4 bases and J lost 0 bases. The CDR3 totals 19 residues. The DNA for the CDR3 is TGCGCCAGCAGCCTCTTCGGGACTAGCCGCCGACTTAGCACAGATACGCAGTATTTT. Translation gives CASSLFGTSRRLSTDTQYF.

The chain couples TRBV5-1 to TRBJ1-4; possible D gene TRBD1, 5 bases. V was trimmed by 3 bases and J by 2 bases, leaving 8 bases between them. The CDR3 spans 14 residues. CDR1 is SGHRS and CDR2 is YFSETQ in the germline V gene. In DNA, the CDR3 is TGCGCCAGCAGCTCGGGGGTTACTAATGAAAAACTGTTTTTT. Translating it yields CASSSGVTNEKLFF.